This T cell receptor beta chain was identified in a study of CD8+CD57+ T cells in acquired aplastic anemia. Study as a whole: Among healthy donors, CD4+ cells averaged roughly 11 million reads.

This clonotype appeared many times. Its target is unknown. The junction differs from germline at one of its ends, possibly a read error. Findings and limits, study-wide: Common to patients and controls were roughly 30 CD8+ CDR3 sequences. CD8+ Simpson's diversity did not differ significantly between patients and controls.

Germline V lookup: CDR1 SGHDT, CDR2 YYEEEE. The CDR3 is 15 residues long. TCR beta VDJ combinations and CDR3 sequences were profiled from genomic DNA. MiXCR, applied by TCRdb to the reads, yields one record per CDR3 protein. The sample includes about 110,000 distinct CDR3 sequences, about half of them seen just once. The chain joins TRBV5-6 to TRBJ2-3; TRBD1 matches at 9 bases. The sample comprised sorted CD4+, CD8+, or CD8+CD57+ T cells (not recorded which) from PBMCs. The sequence derives from a human donor in good health, serving as a control. The chain's CDR3 is CASSLGQGGTDTQYF. The CDR3 nucleotides read TGCGCCAGCAGCTTGGGACAGGGTGGGACAGATACGCAGTATTTT.